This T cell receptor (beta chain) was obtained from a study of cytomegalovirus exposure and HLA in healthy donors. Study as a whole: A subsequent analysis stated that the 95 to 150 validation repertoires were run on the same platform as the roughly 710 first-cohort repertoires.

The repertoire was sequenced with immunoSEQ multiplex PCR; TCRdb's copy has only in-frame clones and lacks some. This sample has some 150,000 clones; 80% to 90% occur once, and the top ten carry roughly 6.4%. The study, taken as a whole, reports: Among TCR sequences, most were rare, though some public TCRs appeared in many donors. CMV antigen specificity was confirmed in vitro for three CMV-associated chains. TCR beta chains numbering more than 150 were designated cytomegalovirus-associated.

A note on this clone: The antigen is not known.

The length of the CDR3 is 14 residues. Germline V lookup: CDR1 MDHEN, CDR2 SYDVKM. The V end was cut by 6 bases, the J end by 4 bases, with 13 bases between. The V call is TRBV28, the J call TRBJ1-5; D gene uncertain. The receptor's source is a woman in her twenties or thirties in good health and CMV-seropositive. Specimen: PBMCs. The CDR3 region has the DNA TGTGCCAGCAGCTCGGGTCAACATAATCAGCCCCAGCATTTT. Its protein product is CASSSGQHNQPQHF.